Reported below is one T cell receptor (beta chain). What this receptor recognizes is not known. Nothing much larger sits one base from this clone, and base qualities are not available. This record belongs to a study of shared clonotypes between healthy human individuals (dated by TCRdb to about 2020). Context from the whole study: Two women and three men aged 18 to 49 years were included in the cohort. For each donor, CD4 naive and CD4 memory were each run on three plates, CD8 naive on two plates, and CD8 memory on one plate. To estimate repertoire size and how much clonotypes are shared between individuals, the study performed deep sequencing of blood TCR repertoires from five healthy adults. To increase sequencing depth and limit assay-specific biases, TCR repertoire library preparation and sequencing were carried out by different laboratories using diverse techniques. Leukapheresis yielded between about 0.9 and 8.9 billion PBMCs per donor.

Using the deep immunoSEQ assay, multiplex PCR amplified TCR CDR3 regions from genomic DNA. Genomic DNA extracted from each cell subset was distributed evenly over all wells of several immunoSEQ 96-well plates, and each plate served as one replicate. For sorted subsets, each replicate PCR was loaded with about 200 ng genomic DNA, equivalent to approximately 33,000 T cell genomes. The purified libraries were quantified using a Qubit 3.0 fluorometer, sized with a Bioanalyzer 2100, and then quantified again using the KAPA Library Quantification kit. Each immunoSEQ 96-well plate was sequenced on its own single-read 150-cycle Illumina NextSeq 550 flow cell. For the original study's pipeline: Because only junctional sequences without quality scores were contained in the immunoSEQ output, filtering matching that applied to full-length reads could not be performed. Sequences were annotated with PyIR, a Python wrapper for IgBLAST v1.9, and V/J genes and CDR3 were assigned using IMGT germline references. Any read was removed if the V/J assignment was weak (E-value above 1e-6), the CDR3 was missing, or the read contained stop codons, out-of-frame junctions, or ambiguous translated residues. A V3J clonotype was defined by an identical inferred V gene, J gene, and CDR3 amino acid sequence. Percentage overlap between repertoires was computed as shared unique clonotypes divided by the size of the smaller repertoire. RTK rarefaction, the Chao1 estimator, and Recon v2.1 estimates of unobserved clonotypes were used to assess repertoire richness. OLGA was used to compute generation probabilities for all TCRbeta clonotypes that the gDNA method yielded from four donors. TCRdb mirrors the immuneACCESS table, restricted to in-frame sequences. Some clones are absent from its copies; in checked studies, under half trace to an unresolved V gene, and the reason for the others is unknown. The V and J calls and the clone size are those of that table, but D and trimming were determined from the DNA. In this sample the table shows some 2,500,000 clones, 80% to 95% of which occur a single time. Roughly 0.39% of the sample lies in the top ten.

The CDR3, cysteine through phenylalanine, is 17 amino acids long. Just the 51-base CDR3 DNA is kept, in frame starting at base 1. Taken from the germline V gene (reference sequence), the CDR1 and CDR2 loops are MNHEY and SMNVEV. V has 6 bases trimmed and J has 0 bases trimmed; junction bases matching no gene number 6. Donors were healthy HIV-negative adults with no recently reported acute infections or vaccinations. Every donor was a Caucasian adult living in Nashville, Tennessee, USA. CD4+ T cells were enriched by magnetic negative selection, after which naive cells were positively selected on CD45RA and the negative fraction was taken as the memory subset. After blood collection by leukapheresis, PBMCs were isolated using Ficoll-Histopaque density gradient centrifugation and then cryopreserved in the vapor phase of liquid nitrogen. Purity and quantity of every magnetically sorted T cell population were checked by analytical flow cytometry. Genomic DNA was isolated from every sorted fraction and measured by UV absorbance on a Nanodrop 2000c.

What the study reported, not specific to this receptor: Based on pairwise subsampling, the degree of clonotype sharing among donors was expected to be affected by sequencing depth. Naive subsets generally had larger estimated clonotype richness than memory subsets did. Sampling was restricted to blood, and TCR repertoires in tissue are likely to differ from TCR repertoires in blood. Higher generation probabilities were observed for clonotypes shared by all four sorted-subset donors than for non-shared clonotypes. Even with the large sequencing depth, rarefaction of the sorted-subset datasets indicated that sequencing was incomplete. When a handful of donors were compared, the shared fraction of clonotypes was 5% to 6.5% for naive CD4, more than 3% for naive CD8, 2.3% for memory CD4, and 0.3% to 0.5% for memory CD8. The small number of donors limited the genetic and exposure-history diversity represented.

The clonotype comes from a man aged 18 to 29 in good health. Some clones in this sample may be carry-over from other donors' samples. Input material: naive CD4+ T cells from PBMCs. The cell subset or site tag for this specimen amounts to: CD45RA+ positively selected. The receptor chain draws on TRBV27 and TRBJ2-6; 9 middle bases align to TRBD1. CDR3 protein: CASSTGTGSSGANVLTF. The DNA sequence is given as TGTGCCAGCAGCACCGGGACAGGGAGCTCTGGGGCCAACGTCCTGACTTTC.